Detailed here is one TCR beta chain. These data come from a study of blood T cell repertoires in COVID-19. Trimming removed 5 bases at V and 0 bases at J, with 8 bases between. CDR3 size: 14 residues. Germline-derived CDR1 and CDR2 are SGHDN and FVKESK. Clones were sequenced by immunoSEQ multiplex PCR, and TCRdb holds only the in-frame ones, with some missing. The table has about 410,000 clones, around 91% seen once. This TCR derives from a man between 18 and 35 years old who had recovered from COVID-19. The chain couples TRBV14 to TRBJ1-3; the D is unclear. The sequencing sample was made of PBMCs or T cells enriched from blood (not recorded which). CDR3 protein: CASSSLSSGNTIYF. CDR3 nucleotides: TGTGCCAGCAGCTCCCTTAGCTCTGGAAACACCATATATTTT.